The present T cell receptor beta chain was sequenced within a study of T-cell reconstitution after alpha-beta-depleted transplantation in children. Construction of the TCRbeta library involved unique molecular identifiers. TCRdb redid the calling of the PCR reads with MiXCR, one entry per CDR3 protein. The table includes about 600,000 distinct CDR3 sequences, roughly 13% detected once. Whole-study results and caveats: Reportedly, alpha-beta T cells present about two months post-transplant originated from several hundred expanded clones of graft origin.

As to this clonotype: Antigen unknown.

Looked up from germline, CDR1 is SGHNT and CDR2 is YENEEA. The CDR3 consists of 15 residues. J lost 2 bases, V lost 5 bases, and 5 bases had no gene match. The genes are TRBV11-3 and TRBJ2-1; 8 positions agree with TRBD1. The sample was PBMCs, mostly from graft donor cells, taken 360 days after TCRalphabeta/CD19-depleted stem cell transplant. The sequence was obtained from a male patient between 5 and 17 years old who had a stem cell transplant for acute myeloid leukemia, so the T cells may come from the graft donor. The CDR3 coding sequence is TGTGCCAGCAGCGCCGGGACAGGAACCTACAATGAGCAGTTCTTC. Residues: CASSAGTGTYNEQFF.